This T cell receptor beta chain was captured by sequencing in a study of T cells in Graves' hyperthyroidism and ophthalmopathy. Study summary: The blood sample was taken at first diagnosis, before treatment began.

RNA transcripts provided the source from which TCR beta CDR3 regions were amplified. The HTBI primer set served for first-round RT-PCR of the TCR CDR3. Using its own MiXCR run on the multiplex PCR reads, TCRdb lists one record per CDR3 protein. This sample has 45,000 to 75,000 distinct CDR3 sequences, with 49% found just once. Germline V gene data show CDR1 as SGHRS and CDR2 as YFSETQ. This CDR3 is 16 amino acids long. Study-wide findings and caveats: Blood held most thyroid clonotypes expanded above 0.001 frequency.

Duration under 3 months, a NOSPECS grade of at least 4, and a Clinical Activity Score of at least 3 characterized the ophthalmopathy patients. Patients with uncontrolled infections, other autoimmune diseases, pregnancy or lactation were excluded. Notes on this clonotype: As yet, its antigen is unknown. An end of the junction does not agree with germline; a read error may underlie this.

This rearrangement joins TRBV5-1 to TRBJ1-1; a weak D match, TRBD1 (5 bases). The clonotype originates from a woman in her thirties with Graves' ophthalmopathy. The sequenced sample consisted of blood. This CDR3 reads CASSVRGSPANTEAFF. The CDR3 DNA is TGCGCCAGCAGCGTTCGGGGGAGTCCTGCGAACACGGAAGCTTTCTTT.